This T cell receptor beta chain was sequenced in a study of blood T cell repertoires in COVID-19. The table came from immunoSEQ multiplex PCR; TCRdb's copy has only in-frame clones and leaves some out. The sample has some 11,000 clones, 82% seen once. The CDR3 covers 15 residues. V shed 0 bases, J shed 9 bases, and the junction held 6 bases outside the gene matches. Germline values: CDR1 SGHNT, CDR2 YYREEE (reference sequence). The chain uses TRBV5-4 and TRBJ1-4, with 9 positions matching TRBD1. The receptor was derived from an older man with acute or convalescent COVID-19. The sequenced material came from peripheral blood. CDR3 DNA sequence: TGTGCCAGCAGCTTGGGGACAGGGGATAGGAAAAAACTGTTTTTT. This codes for CASSLGTGDRKKLFF.